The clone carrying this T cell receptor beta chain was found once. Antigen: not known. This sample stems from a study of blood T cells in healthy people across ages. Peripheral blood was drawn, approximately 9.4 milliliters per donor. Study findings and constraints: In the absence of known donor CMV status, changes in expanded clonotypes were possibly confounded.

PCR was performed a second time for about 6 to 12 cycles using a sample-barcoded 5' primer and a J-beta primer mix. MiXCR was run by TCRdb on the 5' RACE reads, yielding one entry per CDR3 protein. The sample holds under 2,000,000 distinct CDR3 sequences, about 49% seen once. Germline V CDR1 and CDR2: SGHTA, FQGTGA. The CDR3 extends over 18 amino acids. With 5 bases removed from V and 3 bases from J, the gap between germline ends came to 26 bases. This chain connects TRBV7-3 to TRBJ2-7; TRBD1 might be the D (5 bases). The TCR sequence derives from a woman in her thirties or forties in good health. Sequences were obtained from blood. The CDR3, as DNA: TGTGCCAGCAGCCCCCCGGGTGGGGCCGCACCCGAAAACTACGAGCAGTACTTC. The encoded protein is CASSPPGGAAPENYEQYF.